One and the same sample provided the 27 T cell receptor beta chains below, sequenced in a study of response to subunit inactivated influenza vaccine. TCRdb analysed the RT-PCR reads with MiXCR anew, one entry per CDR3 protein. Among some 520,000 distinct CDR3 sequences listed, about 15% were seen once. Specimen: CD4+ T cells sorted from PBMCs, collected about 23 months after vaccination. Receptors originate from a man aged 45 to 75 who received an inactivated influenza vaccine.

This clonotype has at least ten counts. The CDR3: CSARDDGRSNQPQHF. Here the CDR3 DNA reads TGCAGTGCTAGAGATGATGGAAGGAGCAATCAGCCCCAGCATTTT. The chain uses TRBV20-1 and TRBJ1-5; no definite D call. The CDR3 length is 15 residues. V was cut by 0 bases and J by 1 base, with 10 bases left in between. CDR1 DFQATT and CDR2 SNEGSKA come from the germline V gene (reference sequence).

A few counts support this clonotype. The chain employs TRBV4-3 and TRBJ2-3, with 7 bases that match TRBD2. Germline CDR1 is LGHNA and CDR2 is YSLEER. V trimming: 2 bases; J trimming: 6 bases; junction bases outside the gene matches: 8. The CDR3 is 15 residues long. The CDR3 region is CASSQTGTNGDTQYF. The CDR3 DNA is TGCGCCAGCAGCCAAACCGGGACTAATGGGGATACGCAGTATTTT.

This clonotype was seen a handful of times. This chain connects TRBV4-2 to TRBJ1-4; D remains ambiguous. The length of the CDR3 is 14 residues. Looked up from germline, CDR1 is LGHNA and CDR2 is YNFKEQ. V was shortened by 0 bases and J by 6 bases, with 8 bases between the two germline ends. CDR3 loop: CASSQESQYEKLFF. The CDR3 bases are TGTGCCAGCAGCCAAGAGTCTCAGTATGAAAAACTGTTTTTT.

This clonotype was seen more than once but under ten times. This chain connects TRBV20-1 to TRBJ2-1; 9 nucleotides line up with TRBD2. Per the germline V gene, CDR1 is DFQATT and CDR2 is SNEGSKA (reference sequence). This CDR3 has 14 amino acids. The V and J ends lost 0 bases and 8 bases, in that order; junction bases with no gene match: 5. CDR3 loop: CSARDWREGYEQFF. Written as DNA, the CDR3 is TGCAGTGCTAGAGATTGGCGGGAGGGCTATGAGCAGTTCTTC.

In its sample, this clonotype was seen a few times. CDR3 loop: CASSLVVGSGEQYF. The CDR3 bases are TGTGCCAGCAGCTTAGTAGTTGGGAGTGGCGAGCAGTACTTC. The rearrangement joins TRBV7-2 to TRBJ2-7, with D possibly TRBD2 on 5 matching bases. Germline loops: CDR1 SGHTA, CDR2 FQGNSA. V lost 1 base and J 6 bases, leaving 13 bases between the germline ends. The CDR3 has 14 amino acids.

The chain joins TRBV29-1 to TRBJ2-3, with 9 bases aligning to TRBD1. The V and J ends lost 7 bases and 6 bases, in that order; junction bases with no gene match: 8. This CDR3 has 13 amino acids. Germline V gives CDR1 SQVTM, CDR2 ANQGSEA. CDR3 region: CSDGGQGLDTQYF. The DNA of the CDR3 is TGCAGCGATGGCGGACAGGGGTTGGATACGCAGTATTTT.

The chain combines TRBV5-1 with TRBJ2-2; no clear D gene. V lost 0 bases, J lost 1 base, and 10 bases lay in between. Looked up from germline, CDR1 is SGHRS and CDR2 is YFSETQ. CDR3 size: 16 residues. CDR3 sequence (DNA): TGCGCCAGCAGCTTGGGACCCCAGAGGAACACCGGGGAGCTGTTTTTT. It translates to CASSLGPQRNTGELFF.

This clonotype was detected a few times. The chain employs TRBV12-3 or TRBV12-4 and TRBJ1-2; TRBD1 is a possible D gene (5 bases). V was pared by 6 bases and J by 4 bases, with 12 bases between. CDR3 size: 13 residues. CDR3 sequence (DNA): TGTGCCAGCAGCGTACAGGCGCGCTATGGCTACACCTTC. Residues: CASSVQARYGYTF.

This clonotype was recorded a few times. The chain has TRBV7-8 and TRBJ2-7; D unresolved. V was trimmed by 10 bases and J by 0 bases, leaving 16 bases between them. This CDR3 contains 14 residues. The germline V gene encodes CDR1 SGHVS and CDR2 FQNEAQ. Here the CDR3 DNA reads TGTGCCACCTCACCCGACGGAGTCTCCTACGAGCAGTACTTC. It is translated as CATSPDGVSYEQYF.

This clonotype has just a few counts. Here the CDR3 reads CASSLTGNYVEQYF. The CDR3 coding sequence is TGTGCCAGCAGCTTAACGGGAAACTACGTCGAGCAGTACTTC. The chain combines TRBV7-6 with TRBJ2-7, with D possibly TRBD2 on 5 matching bases. Germline V gives CDR1 SGHVS, CDR2 FNYEAQ. The CDR3 contains 14 residues. Between the trimmed V and J ends, which lost 2 bases and 6 bases, there was a span of 14 bases.

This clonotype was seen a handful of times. DNA for the CDR3: TGCGCCAGCAGCTTGGAGGCAGCCTGGAATGAAAAACTGTTTTTT. Translated: CASSLEAAWNEKLFF. The chain couples TRBV5-1 to TRBJ1-4; D unresolved. The V end was cut by 0 bases, the J end by 5 bases, with 11 bases between. Looked up from germline, CDR1 is SGHRS and CDR2 is YFSETQ. The CDR3 extends over 15 amino acids. The full variable domain, completed using reference TRBV5-1 and TRBJ1-4, is KAGVTQTPRYLIKTRGQQVTLSCSPISGHRSVSWYQQTPGQGLQFLFEYFSETQRNKGNFPGRFSGRQFSNSRSEMNVSTLELGDSALYLCASSLEAAWNEKLFFGSGTQLSVL.

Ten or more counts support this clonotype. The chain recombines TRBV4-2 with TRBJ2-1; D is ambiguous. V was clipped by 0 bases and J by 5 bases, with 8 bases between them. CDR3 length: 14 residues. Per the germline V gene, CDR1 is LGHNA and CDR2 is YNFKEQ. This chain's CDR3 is CASSQDRHNNEQFF. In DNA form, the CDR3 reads TGTGCCAGCAGCCAAGATCGGCACAACAATGAGCAGTTCTTC.

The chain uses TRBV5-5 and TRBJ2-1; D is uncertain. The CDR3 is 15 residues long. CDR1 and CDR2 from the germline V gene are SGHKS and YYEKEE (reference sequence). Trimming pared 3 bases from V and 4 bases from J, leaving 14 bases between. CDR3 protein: CASSWGRGAYNEQFF. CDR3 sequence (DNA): TGTGCCAGCAGCTGGGGTCGCGGAGCGTACAATGAGCAGTTCTTC.

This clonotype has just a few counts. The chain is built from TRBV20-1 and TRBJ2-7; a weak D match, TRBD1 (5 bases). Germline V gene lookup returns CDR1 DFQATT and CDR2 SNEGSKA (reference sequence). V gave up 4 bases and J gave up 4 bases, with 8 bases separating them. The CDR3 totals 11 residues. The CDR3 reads CSATGWYEQYF. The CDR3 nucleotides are TGCAGTGCTACAGGGTGGTACGAGCAGTACTTC.

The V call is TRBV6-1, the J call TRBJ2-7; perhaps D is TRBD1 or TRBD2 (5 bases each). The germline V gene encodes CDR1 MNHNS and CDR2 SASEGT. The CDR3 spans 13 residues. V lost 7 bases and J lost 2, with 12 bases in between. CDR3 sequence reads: CASIGDGPYEQYF. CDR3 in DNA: TGTGCCAGCATCGGGGACGGACCCTACGAGCAGTACTTC.

For the CDR3, the DNA is TGTGCCAGCAGCCCTTTTTCCCCTAATGAAAAACTGTTTTTT. It yields the protein CASSPFSPNEKLFF. V usage is TRBV7-8 and J usage is TRBJ1-4; D is unclear. Germline CDR1 and CDR2: SGHVS and FQNEAQ. The CDR3 loop spans 14 amino acids. Trimming took off 5 bases at V and 3 bases at J, with 10 bases between the two ends.

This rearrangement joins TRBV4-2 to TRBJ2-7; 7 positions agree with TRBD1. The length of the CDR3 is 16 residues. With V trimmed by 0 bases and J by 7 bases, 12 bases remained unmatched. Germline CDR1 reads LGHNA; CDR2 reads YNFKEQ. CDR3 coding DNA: TGTGCCAGCAGCCAAGATTTATCCTGGCAGGGGGATGAGCAGTACTTC. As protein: CASSQDLSWQGDEQYF.

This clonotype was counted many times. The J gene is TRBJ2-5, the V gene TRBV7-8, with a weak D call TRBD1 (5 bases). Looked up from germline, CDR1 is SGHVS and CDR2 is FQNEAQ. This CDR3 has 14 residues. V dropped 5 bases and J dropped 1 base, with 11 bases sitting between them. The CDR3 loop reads CASSETESQETQYF. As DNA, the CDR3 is TGTGCCAGCAGCGAGACAGAGAGCCAAGAGACCCAGTACTTC.

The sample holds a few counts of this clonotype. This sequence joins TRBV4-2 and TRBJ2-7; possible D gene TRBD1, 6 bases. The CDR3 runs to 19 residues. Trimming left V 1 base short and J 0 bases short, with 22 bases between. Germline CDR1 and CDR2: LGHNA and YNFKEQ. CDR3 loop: CASSQVVTGLGRGSYEQYF. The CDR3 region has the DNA TGTGCCAGCAGCCAAGTGGTGACAGGATTAGGAAGGGGCTCCTACGAGCAGTACTTC.

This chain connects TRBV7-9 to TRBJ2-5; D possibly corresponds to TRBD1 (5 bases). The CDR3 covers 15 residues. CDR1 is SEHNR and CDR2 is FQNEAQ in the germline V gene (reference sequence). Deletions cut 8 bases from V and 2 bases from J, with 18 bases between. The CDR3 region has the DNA TGTGCCAGCGCCCCAGGTGGAAGGGGTCAAGAGACCCAGTACTTC. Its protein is CASAPGGRGQETQYF.

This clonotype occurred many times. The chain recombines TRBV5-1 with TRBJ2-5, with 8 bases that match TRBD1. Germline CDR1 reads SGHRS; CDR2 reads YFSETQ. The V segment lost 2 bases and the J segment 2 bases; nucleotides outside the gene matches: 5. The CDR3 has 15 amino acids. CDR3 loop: CASSFGTGRQETQYF. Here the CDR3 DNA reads TGCGCCAGCAGCTTCGGGACAGGTCGACAAGAGACCCAGTACTTC. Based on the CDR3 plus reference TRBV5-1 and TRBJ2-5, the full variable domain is KAGVTQTPRYLIKTRGQQVTLSCSPISGHRSVSWYQQTPGQGLQFLFEYFSETQRNKGNFPGRFSGRQFSNSRSEMNVSTLELGDSALYLCASSFGTGRQETQYFGPGTRLLVL.

The CDR3 DNA follows: TGTGCCAGCAGCTTGGCCTTACCCACCCAGGGCAATCAGCCCCAGCATTTT. Translated, it gives CASSLALPTQGNQPQHF. V is TRBV5-5 and J is TRBJ1-5; unclear D gene. The CDR3 length is 17 residues. Trimming pared 0 bases from V and 2 bases from J, leaving 15 bases between. Germline CDR1 SGHKS, CDR2 YYEKEE (reference sequence).

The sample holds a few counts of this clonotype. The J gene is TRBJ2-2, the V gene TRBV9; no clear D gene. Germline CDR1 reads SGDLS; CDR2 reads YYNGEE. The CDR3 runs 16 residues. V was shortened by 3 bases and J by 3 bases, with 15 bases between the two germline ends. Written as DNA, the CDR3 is TGTGCCAGCAGCGACTTAGCAGCTATCGACACCGGGGAGCTGTTTTTT. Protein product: CASSDLAAIDTGELFF.

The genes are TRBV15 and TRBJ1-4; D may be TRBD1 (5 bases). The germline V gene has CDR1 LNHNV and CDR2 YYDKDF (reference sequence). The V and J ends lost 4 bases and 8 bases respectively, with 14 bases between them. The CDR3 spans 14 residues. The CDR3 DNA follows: TGTGCCACCAGCACAAAGGGCGGGGACGAAAAACTGTTTTTT. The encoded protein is CATSTKGGDEKLFF.

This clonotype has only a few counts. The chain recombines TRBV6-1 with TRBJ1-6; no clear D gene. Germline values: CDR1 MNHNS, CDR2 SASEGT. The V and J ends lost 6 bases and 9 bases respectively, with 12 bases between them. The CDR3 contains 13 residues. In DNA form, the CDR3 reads TGTGCCAGCAGCCCACAGTTGCCTTCACCCCTCCACTTT. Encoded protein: CASSPQLPSPLHF.

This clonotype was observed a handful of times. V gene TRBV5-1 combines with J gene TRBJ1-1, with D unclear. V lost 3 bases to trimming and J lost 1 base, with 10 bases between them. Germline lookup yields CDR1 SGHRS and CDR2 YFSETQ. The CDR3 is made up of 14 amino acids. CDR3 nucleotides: TGCGCCAGCAGCTCGGTAGGGAAGAACACTGAAGCTTTCTTT. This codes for CASSSVGKNTEAFF.

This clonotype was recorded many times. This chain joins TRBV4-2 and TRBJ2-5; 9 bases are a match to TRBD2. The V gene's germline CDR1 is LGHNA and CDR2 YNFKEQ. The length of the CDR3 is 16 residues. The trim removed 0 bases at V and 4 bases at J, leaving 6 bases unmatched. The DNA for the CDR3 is TGTGCCAGCAGCCAAGATGGCGGGGGGGCCCGAGAGACCCAGTACTTC. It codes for CASSQDGGGARETQYF.